This T cell receptor beta chain was profiled in a study of T cell responses to AZD1222 COVID-19 vaccine. Looked up from germline, CDR1 is MNHEY and CDR2 is SMNVEV (reference sequence). The V gene end was trimmed by 9 bases and the J gene end by 0 bases; junction bases not matched to a gene: 2. CDR3 length equals 13 residues. Researchers grouped second doses given at about 4 or about 12 weeks into one pool. A word on this clone: What it binds is not known.

Study results and limitations: Repertoire sampling occurred only after the peak T cell response. Possibly, clonal diversity was underestimated; donors were largely white British and included more females. Reportedly, nearly half the spike-specific TCRs target unmutated variant regions.

TCRdb's table, derived via immunoSEQ multiplex PCR, lists solely in-frame clones and lacks some. The sample has 150,000 to 250,000 clones; roughly nine tenths are singletons. This sample comprised peripheral blood, obtained 28 days after the second AZD1222 dose. The chain couples TRBV27 to TRBJ2-1; TRBD2 matches 7 bases. The receptor was derived from an adult who received the AZD1222 COVID-19 vaccine. CDR3 DNA sequence: TGTGCCAGGCGGGGGAGCTCCTACAATGAGCAGTTCTTC. This sequence encodes CARRGSSYNEQFF.